The rows below give T cell receptor beta chains drawn from one sample of a study of blood T cell repertoires in COVID-19. TCRdb's copy holds only in-frame clones and misses some; the assay was immunoSEQ multiplex PCR. The sample consists of 50,000 to 70,000 clones, 65% to 85% of them appearing once. Sequencing used peripheral blood. These receptors all stem from a man older than 75 with COVID-19, enrolled during active disease. CDR3s include the opening cysteine and the closing phenylalanine or tryptophan. D genes are given only for firm matches. Some rows have no size entry. The others give once, few or many, or a class for an expanded clone.

j_call: TRBJ1-1
d_call: -
cdr3_length: 13
clone_size: -
v_call: TRBV29-1
cdr3_nt: TGCAGCGGTGGAAGGAACCCTGAGGCTGAAGCTTTCTTT
cdr3_aa: CSGGRNPEAEAFF

j_call: TRBJ1-1
d_call: -
cdr3_length: 14
clone_size: once
v_call: TRBV4-2
cdr3_nt: TGTGCCAGCAGCCAAGATTGGGAGGTCACTGAAGCTTTCTTT
cdr3_aa: CASSQDWEVTEAFF

j_call: TRBJ2-3
d_call: TRBD2
cdr3_length: 13
clone_size: -
v_call: TRBV28
cdr3_nt: TGTGCCAGCAGCGGCGGGGGGGCAGATACGCAGTATTTT
cdr3_aa: CASSGGGADTQYF

j_call: TRBJ2-1
d_call: TRBD2
cdr3_length: 17
clone_size: few
v_call: TRBV6-2/TRBV6-3
cdr3_nt: TGTGCCAGCAGTTACCCACCCCGGCCCGGGACTAGGAATGAGCAGTTCTTC
cdr3_aa: CASSYPPRPGTRNEQFF

j_call: TRBJ2-1
d_call: -
cdr3_length: 11
clone_size: -
v_call: TRBV10-3
cdr3_nt: TGTGCCATCAGAGCGGACAGCGTGCAGTTCTTC
cdr3_aa: CAIRADSVQFF

j_call: TRBJ2-2
d_call: -
cdr3_length: 16
clone_size: -
v_call: TRBV5-1
cdr3_nt: TGCGCCAGCAGCTTGGAGGGGCCCCTAAAAACCGGGGAGCTGTTTTTT
cdr3_aa: CASSLEGPLKTGELFF

j_call: TRBJ2-5
d_call: -
cdr3_length: 15
clone_size: -
v_call: TRBV2
cdr3_nt: TGTGCCAGCAGTGTCCGGGACTCCCCCCAAGAGACCCAGTACTTC
cdr3_aa: CASSVRDSPQETQYF

j_call: TRBJ1-2
d_call: -
cdr3_length: 12
clone_size: -
v_call: TRBV11-2
cdr3_nt: TGTGCCAGCAGCCCGGAGGGCTATGGCTACACCTTC
cdr3_aa: CASSPEGYGYTF

j_call: TRBJ2-7
d_call: TRBD1
cdr3_length: 15
clone_size: -
v_call: TRBV7-2
cdr3_nt: TGTGCCAGCAGCTTGATGAGGACAGGGGCCTACGAGCAGTACTTC
cdr3_aa: CASSLMRTGAYEQYF

j_call: TRBJ2-1
d_call: -
cdr3_length: 12
clone_size: -
v_call: TRBV10-1
cdr3_nt: TGCGCCAGCGGTCAGGCCTACAATGAGCAGTTCTTC
cdr3_aa: CASGQAYNEQFF